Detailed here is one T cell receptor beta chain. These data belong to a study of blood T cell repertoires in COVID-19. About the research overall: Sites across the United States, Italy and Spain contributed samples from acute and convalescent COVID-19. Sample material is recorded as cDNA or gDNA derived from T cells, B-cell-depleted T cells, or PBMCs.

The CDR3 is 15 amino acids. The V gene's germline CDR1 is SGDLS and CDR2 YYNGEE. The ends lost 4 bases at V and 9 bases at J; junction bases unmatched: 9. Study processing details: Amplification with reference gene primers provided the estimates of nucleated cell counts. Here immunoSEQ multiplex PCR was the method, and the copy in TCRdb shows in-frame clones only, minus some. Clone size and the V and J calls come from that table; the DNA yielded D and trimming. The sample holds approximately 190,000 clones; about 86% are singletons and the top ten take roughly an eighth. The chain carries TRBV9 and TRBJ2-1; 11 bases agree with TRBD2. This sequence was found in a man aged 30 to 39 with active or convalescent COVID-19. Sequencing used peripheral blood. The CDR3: CASSLVAGGPAEQFF. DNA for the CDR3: TGTGCCAGCAGCTTGGTAGCGGGAGGGCCCGCTGAGCAGTTCTTC.